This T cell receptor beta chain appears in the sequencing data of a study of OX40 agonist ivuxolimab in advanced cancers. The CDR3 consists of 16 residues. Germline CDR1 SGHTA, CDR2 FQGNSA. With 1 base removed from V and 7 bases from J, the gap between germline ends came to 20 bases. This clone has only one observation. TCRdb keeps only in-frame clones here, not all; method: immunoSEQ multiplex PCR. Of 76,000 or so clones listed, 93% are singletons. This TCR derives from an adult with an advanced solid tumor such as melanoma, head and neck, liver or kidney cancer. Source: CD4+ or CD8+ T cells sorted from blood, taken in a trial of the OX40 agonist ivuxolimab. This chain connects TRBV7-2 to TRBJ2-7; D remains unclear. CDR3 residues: CASSLDSPPVSREQYF. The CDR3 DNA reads TGTGCCAGCAGCTTAGATTCGCCGCCGGTGTCGAGAGAGCAGTACTTC.